The 5 T cell receptor beta chains listed next were all sequenced from one sample in a study of early T cells in non-severe SARS-CoV-2 infection. TCRdb re-derived calls from the 5' RACE reads in MiXCR, one entry per CDR3 protein. The repertoire holds approximately 64,000 distinct CDR3 sequences, with 4.9% as singletons. The sequenced sample consisted of whole blood. These receptors were collected from an adult who was a healthcare worker with PCR-confirmed SARS-CoV-2 infection or an uninfected control (not recorded which).

V usage is TRBV4-2 and J usage is TRBJ2-1, with TRBD1 identical over 9 bases. The CDR3 has 14 residues. Germline V gene lookup returns CDR1 LGHNA and CDR2 YNFKEQ. V trimming: 5 bases; J trimming: 4 bases; junction bases outside the gene matches: 3. Here the CDR3 DNA reads TGTGCCAGCAGCTCGACAGGGGGTTACAATGAGCAGTTCTTC. Its translation: CASSSTGGYNEQFF.

This clonotype was observed many times. The chain employs TRBV5-4 and TRBJ2-1; D is undetermined. The CDR3 contains 12 residues. Germline CDR1 and CDR2: SGHNT and YYREEE (reference sequence). V was shortened by 4 bases and J by 9 bases, with 11 bases between the two germline ends. Here the CDR3 reads CASSASNGEQFF. CDR3 nucleotides: TGTGCCAGCAGCGCCTCCAACGGTGAGCAGTTCTTC.

Ten or more counts support this clonotype. The genes are TRBV20-1 and TRBJ1-1; D possibly corresponds to TRBD1 (5 bases). CDR1 DFQATT and CDR2 SNEGSKA come from the germline V gene (reference sequence). V was pared by 4 bases and J by 1 base, with 16 bases between. The CDR3 is 15 residues long. The CDR3 spells CSAIASGYGNTEAFF. DNA of the CDR3: TGCAGTGCTATAGCATCAGGGTACGGGAACACTGAAGCTTTCTTT.

This clonotype was seen many times. The chain is built from TRBV6-2 or TRBV6-3 and TRBJ2-1; 9 bases line up with TRBD1. V was pared by 5 bases and J by 6 bases, with 8 bases of the junction left unmatched. CDR3 size: 15 residues. Germline V gene data show CDR1 as MNHEY and CDR2 as SVGEGT. The CDR3 nucleotides read TGTGCCAGCAGTGAACCGGGACAGGGCCTCAATGAGCAGTTCTTC. Protein sequence: CASSEPGQGLNEQFF.

The table lists this clonotype with many counts. This rearrangement joins TRBV6-1 to TRBJ1-1; no clear D. Germline-derived CDR1 and CDR2 are MNHNS and SASEGT. The ends were cut back, 6 bases at V and 3 bases at J, with 14 bases in the middle. The CDR3 spans 14 residues. This CDR3 is CASRSRSVDTEAFF. The DNA for the CDR3 is TGTGCCAGCAGGTCGAGGAGTGTCGACACTGAAGCTTTCTTT.